This TCR beta chain was sequenced in a study of T-cell reconstitution after alpha-beta-depleted transplantation in children. Study-wide findings and caveats: Newly produced T cells mostly provided counts and TCRbeta diversity after one year, as hyperexpanded clones declined. Surviving recipient T cells and intrathymic progenitors accounted for some patients' high TCRbeta diversity at day 60. Reportedly, only several hundred clones from non-depleted graft cells drove alpha-beta T-cell counts at about two months.

TCRbeta library construction was performed incorporating unique molecular identifiers. TCRdb re-called the PCR reads with MiXCR, one entry per CDR3 protein. The profile shows 200,000 to 250,000 distinct CDR3 sequences, 8.4% of them singletons. Of note for this clonotype: What it binds is not known.

V gave up 5 bases and J gave up 2 bases, with 17 bases separating them. This CDR3 is built from 16 residues. The origin of this receptor is a male patient under 10 years old who had a stem cell transplant for acute myeloid leukemia, so the T cells may come from the graft donor. This chain uses TRBV12-3 or TRBV12-4 with TRBJ2-3, with a tentative D call TRBD2 (5 bases). Sequenced material: PBMCs, mostly from graft donor cells, taken 360 days after TCRalphabeta/CD19-depleted stem cell transplant. DNA of the CDR3: TGTGCCAGCAGTCCCCTGGACTCTACCACCACAGATACGCAGTATTTT. It codes for CASSPLDSTTTDTQYF.